Listed here are 10 T cell receptor beta chains from one sample, sequenced in a study of blood T cell repertoires in COVID-19. Sequencing was performed with immunoSEQ multiplex PCR; in TCRdb, only in-frame clones are kept and a portion is missing. The repertoire includes around 260,000 clones, approximately 87% of them detected once, and about 2.1% sits in the top ten. The specimen was peripheral blood. These receptor sequences come from a woman aged 45-60 years with acute or convalescent COVID-19.

The rearrangement joins TRBV5-6 to TRBJ2-1, with 7 bases aligning to TRBD2. Germline V gene data show CDR1 as SGHDT and CDR2 as YYEEEE. CDR3 length: 16 residues. V trimming: 1 base; J trimming: 9 bases; junction bases outside the gene matches: 13. The CDR3 sequence is CASSLLAGEDRGEQFF. CDR3 coding DNA: TGTGCCAGCAGCTTGTTGGCGGGAGAAGACCGGGGTGAGCAGTTCTTC.

The chain couples TRBV21-1 to TRBJ1-6. TRBV21-1 is given as a pseudogene. The CDR3 totals 15 residues. The CDR3 DNA reads as TGTGCCAGCAGTTGCGGGAGCTCCTATAATTCACCCCTCCACTTT. It yields the protein CASSCGSSYNSPLHF.

This chain joins TRBV11-2 and TRBJ2-2; 11 bases map to TRBD1. In germline, CDR1 is SGHAT, CDR2 FQNNGV. The CDR3 spans 15 residues. V was pared by 1 base and J by 9 bases, with 4 bases of the junction left unmatched. The CDR3 region is CASSLGGQGARELFF. For the CDR3, the DNA is TGTGCCAGCAGCTTAGGAGGACAGGGGGCGCGGGAGCTGTTTTTT.

Here the CDR3 reads CASSAQGAADTQYF. The CDR3 DNA reads as TGCGCCAGCAGCGCACAGGGGGCGGCAGATACGCAGTATTTT. The genes are TRBV5-1 and TRBJ2-3; 9 nucleotides match TRBD1. V was pared by 4 bases and J by 4 bases, with 4 bases of the junction left unmatched. This CDR3 has 14 residues. The germline V gene encodes CDR1 SGHRS and CDR2 YFSETQ.

The V and J genes are TRBV7-2 and TRBJ1-1, with D perhaps matching TRBD1 (5 bases). Per the germline V gene, CDR1 is SGHTA and CDR2 is FQGNSA. The CDR3 length is 15 residues. Trimming stripped 1 base from V and 5 bases from J, with 14 bases between. Here the CDR3 DNA reads TGTGCCAGCAGCTTAGGGCCAGGGACTGTGACTGAAGCTTTCTTT. Its translation: CASSLGPGTVTEAFF.

The CDR3 sequence is CASSLGLAGGLTDTQYF. DNA of the CDR3: TGTGCCAGCAGCTTGGGCCTAGCGGGAGGGCTCACAGATACGCAGTATTTT. This sequence joins TRBV5-4 and TRBJ2-3, with 12 positions matching TRBD2. After removal of 0 bases from V and 2 bases from J, the junction contained 4 bases not matched to a gene. The CDR3 consists of 17 residues. In germline, CDR1 is SGHNT, CDR2 YYREEE (reference sequence). The whole variable domain, filled in from reference TRBV5-4 and TRBJ2-3, reads ETGVTQSPTHLIKTRGQQVTLRCSSQSGHNTVSWYQQALGQGPQFIFQYYREEENGRGNFPPRFSGLQFPNYSSELNVNALELDDSALYLCASSLGLAGGLTDTQYFGPGTRLTVL.

The sample holds one count of this clone. The chain uses TRBV18 and TRBJ2-7, with a tentative D call TRBD2 (6 bases). The length of the CDR3 is 15 residues. V gave up 6 bases and J gave up 2 bases, with 17 bases separating them. Germline V gives CDR1 KGHSH, CDR2 LQKENI. The chain's CDR3 is CASSPGVGGPYEQYF. As DNA, the CDR3 is TGTGCCAGCTCCCCGGGAGTAGGAGGGCCCTACGAGCAGTACTTC. The full variable domain, rest sourced from reference TRBV18 and TRBJ2-7, is NAGVMQNPRHLVRRRGQEARLRCSPMKGHSHVYWYRQLPEEGLKFMVYLQKENIIDESGMPKERFSAEFPKEGPSILRIQQVVRGDSAAYFCASSPGVGGPYEQYFGPGTRLTVT.

In this sample, this clone turned up once. V gene TRBV11-2 combines with J gene TRBJ1-4, with 7 bases matching TRBD1. The germline gives CDR1 SGHAT, CDR2 FQNNGV. This CDR3 has 15 amino acids. V lost 5 bases, J lost 4 bases, and 7 bases stayed unmatched. CDR3 nucleotides: TGTGCCAGCAGCCGCTTGGGACAGAGTAATGAAAAACTGTTTTTT. Translation: CASSRLGQSNEKLFF.

This clone was recorded only once. The DNA for the CDR3 is TGTGCCAGCAGCGTAGCTGTAGGTCTAGCGAACACCGGGGAGCTGTTTTTT. This encodes CASSVAVGLANTGELFF. This chain joins TRBV9 and TRBJ2-2; D unresolved. CDR1 and CDR2 from the germline V gene are SGDLS and YYNGEE. Trimming shortened V by 0 bases and J by 0 bases, and 12 bases separated the two germline ends. The CDR3 has 17 amino acids. Variable domain in full (rest from reference TRBV9 and TRBJ2-2): DSGVTQTPKHLITATGQRVTLRCSPRSGDLSVYWYQQSLDQGLQFLIQYYNGEERAKGNILERFSAQQFPDLHSELNLSSLELGDSALYFCASSVAVGLANTGELFFGEGSRLTVL.

This clone showed up just a few times. The gene calls are TRBV6-4 and TRBJ2-3, with 11 bases lining up with TRBD1. The trim removed 4 bases at V and 2 bases at J, leaving 8 bases unmatched. Germline V CDR1 and CDR2: MRHNA, SNTAGT. The CDR3 has 17 amino acids. The CDR3 is CASSVHGTGGFTDTQYF. CDR3 bases: TGTGCCAGCAGTGTACACGGGACAGGGGGTTTCACAGATACGCAGTATTTT.